This T cell receptor beta chain was recovered during a study of PD-L1 blockade in urothelial cancer. The overall study: Samples came from 3 weeks, at the second dose, and 6 weeks into treatment. Blood samples had a median of approximately 150,000 T cells, tens of thousands of unique TCRs, and clonality roughly 0.074.

The time point is: peripheral blood 6 weeks after treatment start. Germline CDR1 is LNHDA and CDR2 is SQIVND (reference sequence). The CDR3 contains 15 residues. Trimming took off 5 bases at V and 1 base at J, with 13 bases between the two ends. Data came from immunoSEQ multiplex PCR; TCRdb stores just in-frame clones and leaves some out. The data show tens of thousands of clones, 88% seen once. The TCR was taken from a man aged 55 to 70 with urothelial cancer. The rearrangement joins TRBV19 to TRBJ2-3; D may be TRBD1 (5 bases). The source material was PBMCs, sampled around atezolizumab (anti-PD-L1) treatment. The CDR3 sequence: CASSDIRGGTDTQYF. CDR3 nucleotides: TGTGCCAGTAGTGATATTAGGGGCGGCACAGATACGCAGTATTTT.